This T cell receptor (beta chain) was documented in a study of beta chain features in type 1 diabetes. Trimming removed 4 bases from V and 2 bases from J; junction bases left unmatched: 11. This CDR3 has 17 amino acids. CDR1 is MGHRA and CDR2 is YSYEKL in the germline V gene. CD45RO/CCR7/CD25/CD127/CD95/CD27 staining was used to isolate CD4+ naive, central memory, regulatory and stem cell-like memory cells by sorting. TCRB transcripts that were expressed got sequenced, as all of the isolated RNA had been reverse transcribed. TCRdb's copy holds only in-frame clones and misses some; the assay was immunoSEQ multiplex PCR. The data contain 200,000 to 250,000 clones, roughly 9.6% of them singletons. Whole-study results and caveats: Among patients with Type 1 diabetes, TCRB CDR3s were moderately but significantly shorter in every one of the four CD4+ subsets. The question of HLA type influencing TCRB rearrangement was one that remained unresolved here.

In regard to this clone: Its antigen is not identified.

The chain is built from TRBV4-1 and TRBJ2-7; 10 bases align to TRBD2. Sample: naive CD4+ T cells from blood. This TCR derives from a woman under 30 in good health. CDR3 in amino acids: CASSPGTSGIGAYEQYF. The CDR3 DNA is TGCGCCAGCAGCCCCGGCACTAGCGGGATTGGTGCCTACGAGCAGTACTTC.